The 29 T cell receptor beta chains presented below share a single source sample, sequenced in a study of T cell clonality in common variable immunodeficiency. General study findings and limits: Fewer deletions and N-nucleotide insertions were reportedly seen in common variable immunodeficiency TCR beta sequences.

The protocol was immunoSEQ multiplex PCR, while the TCRdb copy is restricted to in-frame clones and leaves out a portion. This repertoire holds about 34,000 clones, and none appear only once. No antigen has been identified for these receptors. The specimen sequenced was peripheral blood mononuclear cells. These receptors were collected from a human donor with common variable immunodeficiency.

This clone has more than one count but fewer than ten. The CDR3 bases that were read are TGCAGTGCTAGAAAGCGGGAGATCTACGAG. This sequence encodes CSARKREIYE. The entire CDR3 reads CSARKREIYEQYF. The chain links TRBV20-1 to TRBJ2-7; TRBD2 matches 8 bases. The read ends 3 residues shy of where the CDR3 ends; the end is completed using the germline J gene. CDR3 length: 13 amino acids. J lost 3 bases, V lost 2 bases, and 3 bases had no gene match. Germline CDR1 DFQATT, CDR2 SNEGSKA (reference sequence).

To note about this clone: The DNA ends 3 residues before the CDR3 does, and the rest of the CDR3 is filled in from the germline J gene. The genes are TRBV7-7 and TRBJ2-1; D is unclear. V dropped 1 base and J dropped 3 bases, with 10 bases sitting between them. Per the germline V gene, CDR1 is SSHAT and CDR2 is FNYEAQ (reference sequence). The CDR3 is 15 amino acids. CDR3: CASSLGRAFYNEQFF. CDR3 bases read: TGTGCCAGCAGCTTAGGAAGGGCTTTCTACAATGAG. The full variable domain, completed using reference TRBV7-7 and TRBJ2-1, is GAGVSQSPRYKVTKRGQDVTLRCDPISSHATLYWYQQALGQGPEFLTYFNYEAQPDKSGLPSDRFSAERPEGSISTLTIQRTEQRDSAMYRCASSLGRAFYNEQFFGPGTRLTVL.

This clone was found many times. Coverage ceases 3 residues before the CDR3 finishes, and the germline J gene fills in the end. The chain combines TRBV5-5 with TRBJ1-2; no definite D call. The V end lost 2 bases, the J end lost 0 bases, and 11 bases lay between the germline ends. Germline V gene data show CDR1 as SGHKS and CDR2 as YYEKEE (reference sequence). This CDR3 has 15 residues. The CDR3 region is CASSLTSTANYGYTF. Partial CDR3 DNA: TGTGCCAGCAGCTTAACATCTACAGCTAACTATGGC. Full variable domain (outside the CDR3, taken from reference TRBV5-5 and TRBJ1-2): DAGVTQSPTHLIKTRGQQVTLRCSPISGHKSVSWYQQVLGQGPQFIFQYYEKEERGRGNFPDRFSARQFPNYSSELNVNALLLGDSALYLCASSLTSTANYGYTFGSGTRLTVV.

This clone was observed at least ten times. The observed sequence ends 3 residues before the CDR3 terminus, with the missing tail filled in from the germline J gene. V is TRBV5-4 and J is TRBJ1-1; the match to TRBD1 covers 10 bases. Trimming at V came to 4 bases and at J to 7 bases, leaving 7 bases not matched to a gene. There are 14 residues in the CDR3. Germline V gives CDR1 SGHNT, CDR2 YYREEE (reference sequence). The CDR3 region is CASSLDRGQSEAFF. The sequenced CDR3 bases are TGTGCCAGCAGCCTAGACAGGGGGCAAAGTGAA.

This clone showed up just a few times. The read terminates 3 residues before the CDR3 end, so the remaining end is supplied by the germline J gene. The rearrangement joins TRBV2 to TRBJ2-5, with a tentative D call TRBD1 (5 bases). The CDR3 runs 14 residues. The V gene lost 7 bases and the J gene lost 5 bases, with 17 bases spanning the gap. CDR1 and CDR2 (germline): SNHLY, FYNNEI. The covered CDR3 bases are TGTGCCAGCATAAACCCAGGGATGACGGAGACC. Translated, it gives CASINPGMTET. The full-length CDR3 reads as CASINPGMTETQYF.

Many counts were recorded for this clone. The read ends 3 residues before the CDR3 terminus; that terminus is restored from the germline J gene. This chain links TRBV7-7 with TRBJ1-6, with 8 bases aligning to TRBD1. The CDR3 contains 16 residues. The germline V gene has CDR1 SSHAT and CDR2 FNYEAQ (reference sequence). The junction had 4 bases not matched to a gene; V was cut back by 2 bases and J by 4 bases. Incomplete CDR3 DNA: TGTGCCAGCAGCTTACTCCGGGACAGGTATAATTCACCC. Its translation: CASSLLRDRYNSP. The CDR3 in full is CASSLLRDRYNSPLHF.

This clone was observed a handful of times. Read sequence stops 3 residues before the CDR3 end, and the germline J gene provides the missing end. The chain joins TRBV30 to TRBJ2-6; no reliable D call. V gave up 0 bases and J gave up 0 bases, with 9 bases separating them. The CDR3 consists of 16 residues. Per germline, CDR1 GTSNPN and CDR2 SVGIG (reference sequence). The DNA read from the CDR3 is TGTGCCTGGAGTGTACCATTTAGCTCTGGGGCCAACGTC. It is translated as CAWSVPFSSGANV. The complete CDR3 protein is CAWSVPFSSGANVLTF. Based on the CDR3 plus reference TRBV30 and TRBJ2-6, the full variable domain is SQTIHQWPATLVQPVGSPLSLECTVEGTSNPNLYWYRQAAGRGLQLLFYSVGIGQISSEVPQNLSASRPQDRQFILSSKKLLLSDSGFYLCAWSVPFSSGANVLTFGAGSRLTVL.

There are many counts of this clone. The CDR3 end lies 3 residues beyond the end of the read and is filled in from the germline J gene. This chain connects TRBV5-4 to TRBJ2-3; weak D call: TRBD2 (6 bases). V gave up 2 bases and J gave up 2 bases, with 9 bases separating them. CDR3 length: 14 residues. Germline V CDR1 and CDR2: SGHNT, YYREEE (reference sequence). The DNA read from the CDR3 is TGTGCCAGCAGCTTCGCGGGGCCCACAGATACG. Its translation: CASSFAGPTDT. The whole CDR3 region reads CASSFAGPTDTQYF.

This clone was counted only a few times. The CDR3 extends 3 residues past the end of the read, so its final part is completed from the germline J gene. This rearrangement joins TRBV19 to TRBJ1-2; 10 bases agree with TRBD1. The CDR3 sequence is 15 residues long. Germline CDR1 LNHDA, CDR2 SQIVND (reference sequence). The covered CDR3 bases are TGTGCCAGTAGTACCCGGGTCCGGGACAGGGGAAGC. Encoded protein: CASSTRVRDRGS. The entire CDR3 protein is CASSTRVRDRGSYTF.

With regard to this clone: The read ends 3 residues before the CDR3 terminus; that terminus is restored from the germline J gene. V and J are TRBV19 and TRBJ1-2; weak D call: TRBD1 (5 bases). Germline V gene lookup returns CDR1 LNHDA and CDR2 SQIVND (reference sequence). The CDR3 totals 14 residues. Trimming left V 5 bases short and J 5 bases short, with 15 bases between. The sequenced part of the CDR3 DNA is TGTGCCAGTAGTTCTCCGGGACTGCATTATGGC. This encodes CASSSPGLHYG. The whole CDR3 protein reads CASSSPGLHYGYTF.

Regarding this clone: The DNA ends 3 residues before the CDR3 does, and the rest of the CDR3 is filled in from the germline J gene. The same CDR3 also results from other DNA sequences found in this sample. This chain connects TRBV18 to TRBJ2-7; 11 nucleotides match TRBD2. CDR3 size: 17 residues. With 3 bases clipped from V and 5 bases from J, the junction kept 12 bases outside the gene matches. The germline CDR1 and CDR2 sequences are KGHSH and LQKENI. CDR3 amino acids: CASSPVTSGRGRNEQYF. The sequenced part of the CDR3 DNA is TGTGCCAGCTCACCGGTAACTAGCGGGAGAGGTAGGAACGAG.

This clone was detected many times. The CDR3 goes on 3 residues after the read ends, and that part is filled in from the germline J gene. The V call is TRBV28, the J call TRBJ1-1; D remains unclear. V lost 3 bases and J lost 1, with 18 bases in between. Per germline, CDR1 MDHEN and CDR2 SYDVKM. The CDR3 loop spans 17 amino acids. CDR3 DNA, as far as it was read: TGTGCCAGCAGTTTCTGGCCGCAACGACTGGAGAACACTGAA. Its translation is CASSFWPQRLENTE. The full CDR3 is CASSFWPQRLENTEAFF.

Details on this clone: The read stops 3 residues short of the end of the CDR3; the missing end is completed from the germline J gene. The V call is TRBV7-2, the J call TRBJ2-5, with unresolved D. From germline, CDR1 is SGHTA and CDR2 FQGNSA. CDR3 size: 12 residues. CDR3 loop: CASSLAPVTQYF. CDR3 bases read: TGTGCCAGCAGCTTAGCCCCCGTTACC.

Points on this clone: The CDR3 extends 3 residues past the end of the read, so its final part is completed from the germline J gene. Other DNA variants within this sample encode the same CDR3. V usage is TRBV7-3 and J usage is TRBJ2-3; a possible D gene is TRBD2 (5 bases). CDR3 length: 14 amino acids. The V end was cut by 2 bases, the J end by 7 bases, with 13 bases between. Looked up from germline, CDR1 is SGHTA and CDR2 is FQGTGA. The CDR3 bases that were read are TGTGCCAGCAGCTTAGACGTACTAGTGAATACG. It encodes CASSLDVLVNT. The CDR3 reads in full as CASSLDVLVNTQYF.

A few counts support this clone. The CDR3 end falls 3 residues outside the read, so it is completed with the germline J gene. This chain connects TRBV18 to TRBJ1-1; 7 bases are a match to TRBD1. CDR3 length: 13 residues. Looked up from germline, CDR1 is KGHSH and CDR2 is LQKENI. V was pared by 5 bases and J by 1 base, with 1 base of the junction left unmatched. CDR3 DNA, as far as it was read: TGTGCCAGCTCAGGGACAGCGAACACTGAA. Translated: CASSGTANTE. The complete CDR3 sequence is CASSGTANTEAFF.

A few counts support this clone. The CDR3 end lies 3 residues beyond the end of the read and is filled in from the germline J gene. The chain recombines TRBV18 with TRBJ1-5; perhaps TRBD1 as D (6 bases). There are 16 residues in the CDR3. V was shortened by 2 bases and J by 0 bases, with 11 bases between the two germline ends. Per the germline V gene, CDR1 is KGHSH and CDR2 is LQKENI. CDR3 sequence: CASSPRGGHSNQPQHF. The sequenced part of the CDR3 DNA is TGTGCCAGCTCACCAAGGGGGGGCCATAGCAATCAGCCC.

On this clone: Read coverage stops 3 residues before the CDR3 terminus; the germline J gene supplies the remainder. This sequence joins TRBV5-1 and TRBJ1-4; D may be TRBD1 (5 bases). With 2 bases removed from V and 4 bases from J, the gap between germline ends came to 9 bases. Germline CDR1 and CDR2: SGHRS and YFSETQ. The length of the CDR3 is 14 residues. Incomplete CDR3 DNA: TGCGCCAGCAGCTTTAACAGGTTTAATGAAAAA. As protein: CASSFNRFNEK. Given in full, the CDR3 is CASSFNRFNEKLFF.

This clone was detected many times. The read falls 3 residues short of the CDR3 end, and the missing part is taken from the germline J gene. The chain uses TRBV18 and TRBJ2-5; 10 bases map to TRBD2. This CDR3 has 15 residues. V shed 3 bases and J 1 base; nucleotides not matched to a gene: 2. CDR1 KGHSH and CDR2 LQKENI come from the germline V gene. Partial CDR3 DNA: TGTGCCAGCTCACCCAGGACTAGCGGCCAAGAGACC. Protein: CASSPRTSGQET. The complete CDR3 protein is CASSPRTSGQETQYF. The full variable domain, its missing parts supplied by reference TRBV18 and TRBJ2-5, is NAGVMQNPRHLVRRRGQEARLRCSPMKGHSHVYWYRQLPEEGLKFMVYLQKENIIDESGMPKERFSAEFPKEGPSILRIQQVVRGDSAAYFCASSPRTSGQETQYFGPGTRLLVL.

As to this clone: Read data end 3 residues before the CDR3 end; the end is taken from the germline J gene. The V gene is TRBV7-3, the J gene TRBJ2-1; 11 bases match TRBD2. Per germline, CDR1 SGHTA and CDR2 FQGTGA. V shed 5 bases and J 2 bases; nucleotides not matched to a gene: 5. The CDR3 is 16 amino acids. The CDR3 DNA, read in part, is TGTGCCAGCAGCGTTCTAGCGGGAGGCCCCTACAATGAG. Its translation is CASSVLAGGPYNE. The full CDR3 is CASSVLAGGPYNEQFF.

The table lists this clone with a few counts. The read falls 3 residues short of the CDR3 end, and the missing part is taken from the germline J gene. This rearrangement joins TRBV20-1 to TRBJ1-3, with TRBD1 matching over 8 bases. The CDR3 extends over 15 amino acids. V dropped 6 bases and J dropped 1; count of bases not matched to a gene: 8. Germline V gene data show CDR1 as DFQATT and CDR2 as SNEGSKA (reference sequence). The part of the CDR3 DNA that was read is TGCAGTGCCAGGCGACAGGGGAGTTCTGGAAACACC. This encodes CSARRQGSSGNT. Given in full, the CDR3 is CSARRQGSSGNTIYF.

Notes on this clone: The sequence runs out 3 residues before the end of the CDR3; the remainder is reconstructed from the germline J gene. J is TRBJ1-5 and V is TRBV5-6, with D hard to call. Germline CDR1 reads SGHDT; CDR2 reads YYEEEE. V lost 0 bases and J 2 bases, leaving 9 bases between the germline ends. The CDR3 loop spans 15 amino acids. This chain's CDR3 is CASSLAGRGNQPQHF. The sequenced CDR3 bases are TGTGCCAGCAGCTTGGCCGGTAGGGGCAATCAGCCC.

This clone has a handful of counts. The read ends 3 residues early relative to the CDR3; the germline J gene fills the gap. V gene TRBV7-9 combines with J gene TRBJ2-3; D gene ambiguous. V was trimmed by 1 base and J by 0 bases, leaving 8 bases between them. CDR1 is SEHNR and CDR2 is FQNEAQ in the germline V gene (reference sequence). The CDR3 covers 15 residues. The CDR3 spells CASSLGRSSTDTQYF. The CDR3 bases that were read are TGTGCCAGCAGCTTAGGTCGTTCTAGCACAGATACG. The full variable domain, rest sourced from reference TRBV7-9 and TRBJ2-3, is DTGVSQNPRHKITKRGQNVTFRCDPISEHNRLYWYRQTLGQGPEFLTYFQNEAQLEKSRLLSDRFSAERPKGSFSTLEIQRTEQGDSAMYLCASSLGRSSTDTQYFGPGTRLTVL.

As concerns this clone: From the germline J gene comes the end of the CDR3, since the read stops 3 residues before it. This sequence joins TRBV7-2 and TRBJ2-1; D gene unclear. Germline V gives CDR1 SGHTA, CDR2 FQGNSA. The CDR3 spans 12 residues. V was shortened by 5 bases and J by 9 bases, with 11 bases between the two germline ends. CDR3 DNA, as far as it was read: TGTGCCAGCAGCCCCAGACTTATTGAG. It specifies CASSPRLIE. The full CDR3 protein reads CASSPRLIEQFF.

Remarks on this clone: The sequence runs out 3 residues before the end of the CDR3; the remainder is reconstructed from the germline J gene. The rearrangement uses TRBV20-1 and TRBJ2-1; 7 bases match TRBD2. Germline V gene sequence: CDR1 DFQATT, CDR2 SNEGSKA (reference sequence). V shed 0 bases, J shed 8 bases, and the junction held 13 bases outside the gene matches. The CDR3 spans 16 residues. The CDR3 loop is CSARDHQRGGVDEQFF. Partial CDR3 DNA: TGCAGTGCTAGAGATCACCAGCGGGGAGGGGTGGATGAG.

On this clone: The observed sequence ends 3 residues before the CDR3 terminus, with the missing tail filled in from the germline J gene. J is TRBJ2-7 and V is TRBV5-3; D is unresolved. TRBV5-3 is labeled an ORF, and its function is uncertain. The V gene lost 4 bases and the J gene lost 2 bases, with 10 bases spanning the gap. The CDR3 sequence is 13 residues long. The CDR3 spells CARSVTPPYEQYF. The CDR3 bases that were read are TGTGCCAGAAGCGTGACTCCTCCCTACGAG.

This clone was seen ten or more times. The CDR3 end is not reached by the read, which stops 3 residues before it; the germline J gene fills it in. The rearrangement links TRBV7-8 to TRBJ1-1; D possibly corresponds to TRBD1 (5 bases). Trimming left V 0 bases short and J 4 bases short, with 15 bases between. The CDR3 loop spans 16 amino acids. Germline assignment: CDR1 SGHVS and CDR2 FQNEAQ. This chain's CDR3 is CASSLAGRGRSTEAFF. The CDR3 DNA, read in part, is TGTGCCAGCAGCTTAGCCGGGAGGGGCAGATCCACTGAA.

This clone was observed a handful of times. The CDR3 end falls 3 residues outside the read, so it is completed with the germline J gene. The chain combines TRBV18 with TRBJ2-7, with 9 positions matching TRBD1. The J segment lost 3 bases and the V segment lost 0 bases, leaving 3 bases of the junction unmatched. Germline-derived CDR1 and CDR2 are KGHSH and LQKENI. The CDR3 runs to 15 residues. The CDR3 region is CASSPPGQGIYEQYF. The covered CDR3 bases are TGTGCCAGCTCACCACCGGGACAGGGAATCTACGAG.

This clone was detected only a few times. Coverage ceases 3 residues before the CDR3 finishes, and the germline J gene fills in the end. J is TRBJ2-2 and V is TRBV19; tentatively, D is TRBD1 (5 bases). V was clipped by 11 bases and J by 6 bases, with 22 bases between them. The CDR3 sequence is 15 residues long. Germline V gene data show CDR1 as LNHDA and CDR2 as SQIVND (reference sequence). The CDR3 protein is CASQAGDLGAGELFF. CDR3 bases read: TGTGCCTCCCAAGCCGGCGACTTAGGGGCCGGGGAG. The variable domain in full, with the rest retrieved from reference TRBV19 and TRBJ2-2, is DGGITQSPKYLFRKEGQNVTLSCEQNLNHDAMYWYRQDPGQGLRLIYYSQIVNDFQKGDIAEGYSVSREKKESFPLTVTSAQKNPTAFYLCASQAGDLGAGELFFGEGSRLTVL.

This clone was picked up many times. Sequencing ends 3 residues short of the CDR3 end; the germline J gene provides the rest. The chain links TRBV20-1 to TRBJ2-5; TRBD2 matches at 7 bases. J lost 3 bases, V lost 3 bases, and 7 bases had no gene match. Germline lookup yields CDR1 DFQATT and CDR2 SNEGSKA (reference sequence). The CDR3 length is 14 residues. The CDR3 here is CSASLLRGKETQYF. The CDR3 bases that were read are TGCAGTGCTAGTTTGTTGCGGGGGAAAGAGACC.